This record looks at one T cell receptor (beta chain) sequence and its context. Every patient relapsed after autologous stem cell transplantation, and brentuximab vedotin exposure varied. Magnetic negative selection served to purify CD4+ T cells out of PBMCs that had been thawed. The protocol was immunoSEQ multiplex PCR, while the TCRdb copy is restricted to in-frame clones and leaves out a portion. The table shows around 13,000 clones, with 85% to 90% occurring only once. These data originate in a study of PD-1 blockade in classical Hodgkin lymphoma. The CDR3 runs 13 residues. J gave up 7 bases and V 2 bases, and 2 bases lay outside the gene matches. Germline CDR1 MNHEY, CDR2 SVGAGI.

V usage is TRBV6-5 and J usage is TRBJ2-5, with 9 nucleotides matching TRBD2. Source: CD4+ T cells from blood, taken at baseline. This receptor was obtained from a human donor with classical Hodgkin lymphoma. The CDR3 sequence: CASSYETSGTQYF. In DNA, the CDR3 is TGTGCCAGCAGTTACGAGACTAGCGGGACCCAGTACTTC.